Reported below is one TCR beta chain. The data originate from a study of monozygotic twins with inflammatory bowel disease. After re-calling the 5' RACE reads, TCRdb lists one entry per CDR3 protein, DNA absent. Its table records more than 110,000 distinct CDR3 sequences. From germline, CDR1 is MNHNS and CDR2 SASEGT. The CDR3 spans 18 residues. The origin of this receptor is a human donor with ulcerative colitis or Crohn's disease, or a healthy co-twin of an affected twin (not recorded which). The sample consisted of blood. The rearrangement uses TRBV6-1 and TRBJ2-6; TCRdb reports TRBD1, a call that lacks DNA to check it against. CDR3 sequence: CASIAWGGSYSGANVLTF.